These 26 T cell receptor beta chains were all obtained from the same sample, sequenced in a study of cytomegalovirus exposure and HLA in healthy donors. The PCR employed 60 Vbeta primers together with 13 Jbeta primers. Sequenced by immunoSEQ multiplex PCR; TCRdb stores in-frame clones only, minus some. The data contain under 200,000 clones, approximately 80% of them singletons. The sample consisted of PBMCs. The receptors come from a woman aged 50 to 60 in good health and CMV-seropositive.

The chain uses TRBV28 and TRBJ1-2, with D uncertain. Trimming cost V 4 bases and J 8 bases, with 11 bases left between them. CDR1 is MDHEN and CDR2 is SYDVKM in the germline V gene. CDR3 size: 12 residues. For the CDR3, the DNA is TGTGCCAGCAGTTATTCAGACACCGGCTACACCTTC. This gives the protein CASSYSDTGYTF.

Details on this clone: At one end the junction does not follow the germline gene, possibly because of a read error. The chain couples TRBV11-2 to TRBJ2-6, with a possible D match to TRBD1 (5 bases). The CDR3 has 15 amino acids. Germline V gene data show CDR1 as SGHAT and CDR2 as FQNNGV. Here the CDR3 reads CASSHVRSGANGLTF. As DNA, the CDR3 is TGTGCCAGCAGCCACGTACGATCTGGGGCCAACGGCCTGACTTTC.

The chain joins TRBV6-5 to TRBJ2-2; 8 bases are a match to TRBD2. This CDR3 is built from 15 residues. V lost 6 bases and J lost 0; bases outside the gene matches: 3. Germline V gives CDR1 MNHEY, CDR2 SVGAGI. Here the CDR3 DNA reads TGTGCCAGCAGCGATAGCGGGACGAACACCGGGGAGCTGTTTTTT. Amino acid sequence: CASSDSGTNTGELFF.

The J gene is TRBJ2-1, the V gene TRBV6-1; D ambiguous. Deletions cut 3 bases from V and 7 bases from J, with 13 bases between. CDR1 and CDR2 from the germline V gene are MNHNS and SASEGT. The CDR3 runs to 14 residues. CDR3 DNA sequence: TGTGCCAGCAGTGATTCTGGGCAGCATAATGAGCAGTTCTTC. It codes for CASSDSGQHNEQFF.

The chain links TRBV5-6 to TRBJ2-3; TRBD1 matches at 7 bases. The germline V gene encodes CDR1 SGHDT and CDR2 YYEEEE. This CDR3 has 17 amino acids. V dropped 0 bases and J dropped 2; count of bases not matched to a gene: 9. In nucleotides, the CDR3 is TGTGCCAGCAGCTTGGGACAGGGCGTTGGTTCCACAGATACGCAGTATTTT. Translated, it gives CASSLGQGVGSTDTQYF.

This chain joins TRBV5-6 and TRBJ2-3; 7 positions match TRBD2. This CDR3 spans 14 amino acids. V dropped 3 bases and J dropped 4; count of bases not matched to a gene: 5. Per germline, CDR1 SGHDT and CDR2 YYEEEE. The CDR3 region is CASSSPGLSDTQYF. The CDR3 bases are TGTGCCAGCAGCTCACCGGGACTATCAGATACGCAGTATTTT.

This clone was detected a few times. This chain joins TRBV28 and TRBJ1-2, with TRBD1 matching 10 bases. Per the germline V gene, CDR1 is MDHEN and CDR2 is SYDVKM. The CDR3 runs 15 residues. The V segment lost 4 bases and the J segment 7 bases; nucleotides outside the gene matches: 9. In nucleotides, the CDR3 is TGTGCCAGCAGTTCAGACAGGGGGCGCATTAGTGGCTACACCTTC. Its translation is CASSSDRGRISGYTF.

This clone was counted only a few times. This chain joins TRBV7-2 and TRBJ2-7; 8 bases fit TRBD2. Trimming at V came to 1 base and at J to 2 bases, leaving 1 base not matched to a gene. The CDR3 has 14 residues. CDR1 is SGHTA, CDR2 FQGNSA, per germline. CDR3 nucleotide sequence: TGTGCCAGCAGCTTAGTTAGCGGGGCCTACGAGCAGTACTTC. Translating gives CASSLVSGAYEQYF.

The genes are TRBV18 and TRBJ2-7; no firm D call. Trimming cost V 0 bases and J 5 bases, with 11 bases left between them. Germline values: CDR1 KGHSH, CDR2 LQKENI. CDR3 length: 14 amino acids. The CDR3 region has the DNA TGTGCCAGCTCACCACCGGGCAGGCAAGACGAGCAGTACTTC. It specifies CASSPPGRQDEQYF.

The CDR3 reads CASSGQGEGGYTF. CDR3 DNA: TGTGCCAGCAGCGGACAGGGGGAGGGTGGCTACACCTTC. The rearrangement uses TRBV9 and TRBJ1-2; 9 bases are a match to TRBD1. Germline CDR1 reads SGDLS; CDR2 reads YYNGEE. This CDR3 spans 13 amino acids. Trimming removed 3 bases from V and 7 bases from J; junction bases left unmatched: 4.

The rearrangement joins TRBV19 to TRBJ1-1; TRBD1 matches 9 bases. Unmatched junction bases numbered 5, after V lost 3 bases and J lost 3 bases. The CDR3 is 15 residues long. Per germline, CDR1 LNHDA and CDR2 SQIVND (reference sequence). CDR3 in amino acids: CASSMNRDRDTEAFF. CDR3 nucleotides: TGTGCCAGTAGTATGAACCGGGACAGGGACACTGAAGCTTTCTTT.

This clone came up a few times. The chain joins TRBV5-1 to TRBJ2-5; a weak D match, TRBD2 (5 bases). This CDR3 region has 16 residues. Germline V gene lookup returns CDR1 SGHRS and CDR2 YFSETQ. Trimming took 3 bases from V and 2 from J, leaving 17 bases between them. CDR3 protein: CASSSLGVRPQETQYF. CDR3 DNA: TGCGCCAGCAGCTCGTTGGGAGTGCGTCCGCAAGAGACCCAGTACTTC.

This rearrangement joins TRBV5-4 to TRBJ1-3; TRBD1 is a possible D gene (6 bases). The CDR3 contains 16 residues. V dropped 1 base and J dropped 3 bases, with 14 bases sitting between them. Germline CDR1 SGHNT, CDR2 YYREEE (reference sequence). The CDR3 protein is CASSLTGHQGGNTIYF. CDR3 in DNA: TGTGCCAGCAGCTTGACGGGACACCAGGGTGGAAACACCATATATTTT. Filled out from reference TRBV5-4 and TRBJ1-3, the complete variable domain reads ETGVTQSPTHLIKTRGQQVTLRCSSQSGHNTVSWYQQALGQGPQFIFQYYREEENGRGNFPPRFSGLQFPNYSSELNVNALELDDSALYLCASSLTGHQGGNTIYFGEGSWLTVV.

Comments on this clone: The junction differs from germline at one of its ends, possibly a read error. The CDR3 is CASSQVRRGSTEASF. DNA for the CDR3: TGCGCCAGCAGCCAAGTACGAAGGGGGTCGACTGAAGCTTCCTTT. This chain uses TRBV4-3 with TRBJ1-1; tentative D call: TRBD1 (6 bases). The germline V gene has CDR1 LGHNA and CDR2 YSLEER. This CDR3 region has 15 residues.

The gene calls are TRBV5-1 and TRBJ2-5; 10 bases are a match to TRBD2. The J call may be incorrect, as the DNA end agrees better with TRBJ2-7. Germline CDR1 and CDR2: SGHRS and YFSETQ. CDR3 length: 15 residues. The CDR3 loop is CASSPEAGGPDEQYF. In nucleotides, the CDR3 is TGCGCCAGCAGCCCCGAAGCGGGAGGGCCGGACGAGCAGTACTTC.

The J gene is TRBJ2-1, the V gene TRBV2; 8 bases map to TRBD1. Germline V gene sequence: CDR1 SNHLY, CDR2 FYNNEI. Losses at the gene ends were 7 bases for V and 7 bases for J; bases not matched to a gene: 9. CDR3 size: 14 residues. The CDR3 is CASIKGQGPNEQFF. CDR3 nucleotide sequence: TGTGCCAGCATTAAAGGACAGGGTCCAAATGAGCAGTTCTTC.

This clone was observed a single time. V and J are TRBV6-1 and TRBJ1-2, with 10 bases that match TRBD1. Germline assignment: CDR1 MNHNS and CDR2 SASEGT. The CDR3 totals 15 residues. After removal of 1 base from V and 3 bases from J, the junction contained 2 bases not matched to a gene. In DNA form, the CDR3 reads TGTGCCAGCAGTGAAGGGGGACAGGGGTACTATGGCTACACCTTC. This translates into CASSEGGQGYYGYTF.

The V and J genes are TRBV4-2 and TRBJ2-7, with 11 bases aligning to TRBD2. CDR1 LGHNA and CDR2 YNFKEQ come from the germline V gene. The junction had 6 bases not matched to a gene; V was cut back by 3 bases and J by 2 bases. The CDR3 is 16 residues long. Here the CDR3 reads CASSQASGRPTYEQYF. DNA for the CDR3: TGTGCCAGCAGCCAGGCTAGCGGGAGGCCTACCTACGAGCAGTACTTC.

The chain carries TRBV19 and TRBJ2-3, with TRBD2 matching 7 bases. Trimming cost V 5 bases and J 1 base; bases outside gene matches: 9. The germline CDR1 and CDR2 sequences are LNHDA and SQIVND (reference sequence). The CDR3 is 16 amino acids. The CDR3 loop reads CASSWASGTGTDTQYF. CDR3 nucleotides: TGTGCCAGTAGTTGGGCTAGCGGTACCGGCACAGATACGCAGTATTTT.

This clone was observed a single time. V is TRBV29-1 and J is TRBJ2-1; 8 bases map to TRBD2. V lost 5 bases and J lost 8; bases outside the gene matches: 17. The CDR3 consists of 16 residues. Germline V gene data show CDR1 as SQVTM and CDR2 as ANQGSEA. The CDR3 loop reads CSVRKSGGGSRDEQFF. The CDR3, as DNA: TGCAGCGTTAGGAAGTCGGGGGGGGGCTCTAGAGATGAGCAGTTCTTC.

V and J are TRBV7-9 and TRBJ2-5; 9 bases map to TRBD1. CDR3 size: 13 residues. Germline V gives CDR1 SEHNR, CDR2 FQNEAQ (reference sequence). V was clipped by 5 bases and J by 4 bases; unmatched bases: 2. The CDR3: CASSPTGGETQYF. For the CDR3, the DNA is TGTGCCAGCAGCCCGACAGGGGGAGAGACCCAGTACTTC.

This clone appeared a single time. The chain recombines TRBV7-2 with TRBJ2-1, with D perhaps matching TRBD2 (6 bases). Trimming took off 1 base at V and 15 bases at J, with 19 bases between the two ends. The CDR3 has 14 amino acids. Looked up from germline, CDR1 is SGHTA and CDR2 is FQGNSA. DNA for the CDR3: TGTGCCAGCAGCTTAGATCCAGGGAGGAGATGTACGTTCTTC. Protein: CASSLDPGRRCTFF.

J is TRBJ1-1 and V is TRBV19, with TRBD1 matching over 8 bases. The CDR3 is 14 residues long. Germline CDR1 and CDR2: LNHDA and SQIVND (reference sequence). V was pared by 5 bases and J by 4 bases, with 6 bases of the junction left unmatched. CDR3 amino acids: CASSLGQGGTEAFF. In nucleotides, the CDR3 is TGTGCCAGTAGTCTCGGACAGGGTGGCACTGAAGCTTTCTTT.

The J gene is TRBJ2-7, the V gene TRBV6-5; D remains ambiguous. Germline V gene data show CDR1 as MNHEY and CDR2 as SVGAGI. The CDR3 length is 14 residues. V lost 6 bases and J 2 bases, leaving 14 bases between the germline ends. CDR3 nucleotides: TGTGCCAGCAGGGCCCAAACGATGACCTACGAGCAGTACTTC. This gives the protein CASRAQTMTYEQYF.

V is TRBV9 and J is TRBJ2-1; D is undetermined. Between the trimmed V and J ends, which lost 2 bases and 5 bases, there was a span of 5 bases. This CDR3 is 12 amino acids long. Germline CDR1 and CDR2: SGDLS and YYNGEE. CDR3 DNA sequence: TGTGCCAGCAGCGTTCCTCACAATGAGCAGTTCTTC. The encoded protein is CASSVPHNEQFF.

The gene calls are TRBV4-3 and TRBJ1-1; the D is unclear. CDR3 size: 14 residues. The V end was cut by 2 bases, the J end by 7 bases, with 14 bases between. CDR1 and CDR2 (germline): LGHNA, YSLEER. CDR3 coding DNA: TGCGCCAGCAGCCAATCCCCGGAGGTGGGTGAAGCTTTCTTT. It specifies CASSQSPEVGEAFF.